The 16 T cell receptor beta chains below all came from one sample that was sequenced in a study of blood T cell repertoires in COVID-19. Sequencing was performed with immunoSEQ multiplex PCR; in TCRdb, only in-frame clones are kept and a portion is missing. This table holds roughly 120,000 clones, roughly 86% found once. Sequencing input: peripheral blood. The receptors derive from a human donor in a cohort sampled during active COVID-19.

The chain is built from TRBV7-9 and TRBJ2-7, with D unclear. This CDR3 contains 15 residues. Trimming left V 2 bases short and J 5 bases short, with 16 bases between. Looked up from germline, CDR1 is SEHNR and CDR2 is FQNEAQ (reference sequence). The CDR3 DNA follows: TGTGCCAGCAGCTTAACGGGTAGGTTCGGCGACGAGCAGTACTTC. It specifies CASSLTGRFGDEQYF.

This rearrangement joins TRBV7-6 to TRBJ2-7, with D possibly TRBD2 on 6 matching bases. The length of the CDR3 is 14 residues. V was clipped by 4 bases and J by 7 bases, with 17 bases between them. The germline V gene has CDR1 SGHVS and CDR2 FNYEAQ. The CDR3 loop reads CASSSLGGEGEQYF. The CDR3 DNA follows: TGTGCCAGCAGCTCCCTAGGAGGGGAAGGGGAGCAGTACTTC.

This rearrangement joins TRBV4-3 to TRBJ1-5; D is possibly TRBD1 (6 bases). The CDR3 consists of 16 residues. CDR1 is LGHNA and CDR2 is YSLEER in the germline V gene. Trimming removed 0 bases from V and 5 bases from J, with 14 bases in between. Here the CDR3 DNA reads TGCGCCAGCAGCCAAGAGCCAGGGGTTGGGCATCAGCCCCAGCATTTT. It translates to CASSQEPGVGHQPQHF.

This chain uses TRBV5-8 with TRBJ1-5; 8 bases line up with TRBD1. From germline, CDR1 is SGHTS and CDR2 YDEGEE. The trim removed 2 bases at V and 3 bases at J, leaving 7 bases unmatched. The CDR3 is 16 residues long. The chain's CDR3 is CASSLVGQGDNQPQHF. CDR3 DNA sequence: TGTGCCAGCAGCTTAGTCGGACAGGGTGACAATCAGCCCCAGCATTTT.

V and J are TRBV4-1 and TRBJ2-1; 12 bases agree with TRBD2. The CDR3 covers 16 residues. Trimming took 0 bases from V and 6 from J; bases not matched to a gene: 3. In germline, CDR1 is MGHRA, CDR2 YSYEKL. The CDR3 DNA reads TGCGCCAGCAGCCAAGATGAGACTAGCGGGGGCAATGAGCAGTTCTTC. This codes for CASSQDETSGGNEQFF.

This rearrangement joins TRBV29-1 to TRBJ1-2; D may be TRBD1 (5 bases). The CDR3 totals 13 residues. Germline V lookup: CDR1 SQVTM, CDR2 ANQGSEA. V lost 2 bases to trimming and J lost 7 bases, with 14 bases between them. The CDR3: CSVEFLGDFGYTF. The CDR3 DNA sequence: TGCAGCGTTGAATTCCTAGGGGACTTTGGCTACACCTTC.

The chain links TRBV7-2 to TRBJ2-1; 11 bases are a match to TRBD2. The V and J ends lost 5 bases and 9 bases, in that order; junction bases with no gene match: 12. This CDR3 has 16 residues. The germline gives CDR1 SGHTA, CDR2 FQGNSA. The CDR3 sequence: CASSPQLAGVSTEQFF. The CDR3 nucleotides read TGTGCCAGCAGCCCCCAACTAGCGGGAGTGAGTACTGAGCAGTTCTTC.

This rearrangement joins TRBV5-8 to TRBJ2-4, with a possible D match to TRBD2 (5 bases). The V gene's germline CDR1 is SGHTS and CDR2 YDEGEE. Trimming removed 10 bases from V and 4 bases from J, with 18 bases in between. CDR3 length equals 14 residues. CDR3 sequence: CAVNTEDLKNIQYF. For the CDR3, the DNA is TGTGCCGTTAACACGGAGGATTTAAAAAACATTCAGTACTTC.

This chain connects TRBV3-1 (or the pseudogene TRBV3-2) to TRBJ2-6; tentative D call: TRBD1 (5 bases). Trimming took 1 base from V and 1 from J, leaving 8 bases between them. Germline CDR1 LGHDT, CDR2 YNNKEL (reference sequence). This CDR3 is 16 amino acids long. CDR3: CASSQAPGSGANVLTF. CDR3 nucleotides: TGTGCCAGCAGCCAAGCGCCAGGGTCTGGGGCCAACGTCCTGACTTTC.

The V gene is TRBV5-6, the J gene TRBJ2-7, with a tentative D call TRBD1 (6 bases). CDR3 length equals 14 residues. Germline V lookup: CDR1 SGHDT, CDR2 YYEEEE. V was shortened by 2 bases and J by 4 bases, with 13 bases between the two germline ends. The CDR3 coding sequence is TGTGCCAGCAGCTTAGTCAGGGGAGATTACGAGCAGTACTTC. Translated: CASSLVRGDYEQYF.

The chain carries TRBV18 and TRBJ1-1; TRBD1 matches 9 bases. Trimming cost V 6 bases and J 3 bases; bases outside gene matches: 8. Germline CDR1 reads KGHSH; CDR2 reads LQKENI. This CDR3 has 15 residues. The chain's CDR3 is CASSRSTGGDTEAFF. The CDR3 DNA reads as TGTGCCAGCTCCCGGTCGACAGGGGGAGACACTGAAGCTTTCTTT.

The rearrangement joins TRBV13 to TRBJ1-4, with TRBD1 matching over 8 bases. The CDR3 covers 16 residues. Germline CDR1 and CDR2: PRHDT and FYEKMQ (reference sequence). With V trimmed by 5 bases and J by 3 bases, 8 bases remained unmatched. DNA for the CDR3: TGTGCCAGCAGCACCCGGACAGGGAATCCTAATGAAAAACTGTTTTTT. Translation: CASSTRTGNPNEKLFF.

The chain is built from TRBV7-8 and TRBJ1-6, with 8 bases aligning to TRBD1. The CDR3 consists of 15 residues. Germline CDR1 SGHVS, CDR2 FQNEAQ. The ends lost 6 bases at V and 10 bases at J; junction bases unmatched: 11. Written as DNA, the CDR3 is TGTGCCAGCAGTCGAGACAGGGGACGGGGGTCACCCCTCCACTTT. As protein: CASSRDRGRGSPLHF.

This chain uses TRBV4-2 with TRBJ2-3; 9 bases match TRBD2. The germline CDR1 and CDR2 sequences are LGHNA and YNFKEQ. The CDR3 consists of 16 residues. V was clipped by 0 bases and J by 6 bases; unmatched bases: 7. The CDR3 loop is CASSQEGGRARDTQYF. The CDR3 DNA is TGTGCCAGCAGCCAAGAAGGCGGGAGGGCCCGGGATACGCAGTATTTT.

The chain uses TRBV5-1 and TRBJ2-1; D remains ambiguous. Germline CDR1 reads SGHRS; CDR2 reads YFSETQ. The CDR3 contains 15 residues. The V end lost 4 bases, the J end lost 4 bases, and 15 bases lay between the germline ends. CDR3 sequence (DNA): TGCGCCAGCAGCCCGGTACGCAACCAATACAATGAGCAGTTCTTC. Translating it yields CASSPVRNQYNEQFF.

The chain links TRBV10-3 to TRBJ2-3; 8 bases line up with TRBD2. In germline, CDR1 is ENHRY, CDR2 SYGVKD. With V trimmed by 0 bases and J by 9 bases, 5 bases remained unmatched. The CDR3 length is 14 residues. The CDR3 here is CAISESRREGTQYF. For the CDR3, the DNA is TGTGCCATCAGTGAGTCACGACGGGAGGGCACGCAGTATTTT.